This entry lists 22 T cell receptor beta chains sequenced from one sample in a study of regulatory T cells in long-lasting Graves disease. Arm-PCR with iRepertoire HTBI primers amplified the CDR3 regions for these TCR beta libraries. One entry per CDR3 protein, called by TCRdb with MiXCR from the multiplex PCR reads. The sample shows almost 350,000 distinct CDR3 sequences, around 20% of them seen only once. Time point denoted: persistent/refractory GD, antithyroid drugs over 5 years with positive TRAb. PBMC RNA was the source of the TCR library. The sample consisted of peripheral blood mononuclear cells (PBMCs), taken when the disease was refractory, from a patient treated with antithyroid drugs. Receptor source: a female donor with Graves disease.

There are many counts of this clonotype. The J gene is TRBJ2-5, the V gene TRBV6-1, with D perhaps matching TRBD1 (6 bases). Germline lookup yields CDR1 MNHNS and CDR2 SASEGT. V gave up 6 bases and J gave up 5 bases, with 13 bases separating them. There are 13 residues in the CDR3. The CDR3 loop is CASRGHLRETQYF. As DNA, the CDR3 is TGTGCCAGCAGGGGACATCTACGGGAGACCCAGTACTTC.

This chain links TRBV18 with TRBJ2-3, with 8 bases aligning to TRBD1. Looked up from germline, CDR1 is KGHSH and CDR2 is LQKENI. This CDR3 has 15 amino acids. The ends lost 2 bases at V and 1 base at J; junction bases unmatched: 2. The CDR3 DNA follows: TGTGCCAGCTCACCAGGACAGGGTGGCACAGATACGCAGTATTTT. Translating gives CASSPGQGGTDTQYF.

This clonotype was counted between two and nine times. The J gene is TRBJ2-7, the V gene TRBV25-1; a possible D gene is TRBD2 (6 bases). The V end was cut by 2 bases, the J end by 2 bases, with 10 bases between. Germline V gives CDR1 MGHDK, CDR2 SYGVNS. This CDR3 region has 14 residues. Here the CDR3 reads CASSEEGGAYEQYF. As DNA, the CDR3 is TGTGCCAGCAGTGAAGAGGGCGGGGCCTACGAGCAGTACTTC.

This clonotype was seen many times. The CDR3 here is CSAIDGTGGGEKLFF. In DNA form, the CDR3 reads TGCAGTGCTATCGATGGGACAGGCGGGGGGGAAAAACTGTTTTTT. V gene TRBV20-1 combines with J gene TRBJ1-4, with TRBD1 matching 8 bases. V lost 4 bases, J lost 8 bases, and 12 bases stayed unmatched. This CDR3 is built from 15 residues. Germline V gives CDR1 DFQATT, CDR2 SNEGSKA (reference sequence).

This clonotype occurred a few times. The genes are TRBV18 and TRBJ1-1; a possible D gene is TRBD1 (5 bases). Germline CDR1 reads KGHSH; CDR2 reads LQKENI. V lost 8 bases, J lost 2 bases, and 15 bases lay in between. The CDR3 runs 14 residues. CDR3 region: CASRQRTGNTEAFF. For the CDR3, the DNA is TGTGCCAGCCGACAGCGAACAGGCAACACTGAAGCTTTCTTT.

Details on this clonotype: This sequence is one base from a far larger clone and is likely a read error. The V gene is TRBV7-2, the J gene TRBJ2-5; 8 bases map to TRBD1. This CDR3 contains 17 residues. Looked up from germline, CDR1 is SGHTA and CDR2 is FQGNSA. The CDR3 loop is CASSPTRQGTKGETLYF. The CDR3 DNA reads TGTGCCAGCAGTCCCACCAGACAGGGGACCAAAGGAGAGACCCTGTACTTC.

The table lists this clonotype with many counts. This chain uses TRBV15 with TRBJ1-2; D is unclear. Germline CDR1 reads LNHNV; CDR2 reads YYDKDF (reference sequence). This CDR3 has 15 amino acids. V lost 0 bases, J lost 2 bases, and 10 bases lay in between. CDR3: CATSRDYEGNYGYTF. CDR3 DNA sequence: TGTGCCACCAGCAGAGATTACGAGGGAAACTATGGCTACACCTTC. Full variable domain (outside the CDR3, taken from reference TRBV15 and TRBJ1-2): DAMVIQNPRYQVTQFGKPVTLSCSQTLNHNVMYWYQQKSSQAPKLLFHYYDKDFNNEADTPDNFQSRRPNTSFCFLDIRSPGLGDTAMYLCATSRDYEGNYGYTFGSGTRLTVV.

The chain recombines TRBV6-2 or TRBV6-3 with TRBJ1-1; unclear D gene. CDR1 MNHEY and CDR2 SVGEGT come from the germline V gene. The V end lost 2 bases, the J end lost 1 base, and 11 bases lay between the germline ends. The CDR3 is made up of 15 amino acids. CDR3 DNA sequence: TGTGCCAGCAGTTACCTCGACGCGTCGAACACTGAAGCTTTCTTT. It codes for CASSYLDASNTEAFF.

The chain is built from TRBV7-2 and TRBJ1-5, with a weak D call TRBD1 (6 bases). Germline CDR1 is SGHTA and CDR2 is FQGNSA. The CDR3 extends over 12 amino acids. V was clipped by 11 bases and J by 7 bases, with 15 bases between them. For the CDR3, the DNA is TGTGCCGGCAACTCAGGGGTACAGCCCCAGCATTTT. Protein product: CAGNSGVQPQHF.

The chain carries TRBV14 and TRBJ2-7; TRBD1 matches at 7 bases. Trimming at V came to 3 bases and at J to 7 bases, leaving 6 bases not matched to a gene. Germline V gene sequence: CDR1 SGHDN, CDR2 FVKESK. CDR3 length: 13 residues. In DNA, the CDR3 is TGTGCCAGCAGCCAGGACAGGACGGGGGAGCAGTACTTC. Protein sequence: CASSQDRTGEQYF.

This clonotype was seen a handful of times. This chain joins TRBV7-2 and TRBJ2-2; D gene ambiguous. CDR1 SGHTA and CDR2 FQGNSA come from the germline V gene. The V and J ends lost 2 bases and 5 bases respectively, with 15 bases between them. CDR3 length equals 16 residues. The CDR3 DNA follows: TGTGCCAGCAGCTTACTGGGCCCCGCAACTACCGGGGAGCTGTTTTTT. Amino acid sequence: CASSLLGPATTGELFF.

CDR3 nucleotide sequence: TGTGCCAGCAGTGAAGGGGCGGCTAGCCGAGAGACCCAGTACTTC. It translates to CASSEGAASRETQYF. V is TRBV6-1 and J is TRBJ2-5; weak D call: TRBD2 (5 bases). Germline V lookup: CDR1 MNHNS, CDR2 SASEGT. Trimming cost V 1 base and J 4 bases, with 13 bases left between them. This CDR3 has 15 amino acids.

V and J are TRBV30 and TRBJ1-2, with 8 bases matching TRBD1. Germline trimming cut 1 base from V and 2 bases from J; bases unmatched to any gene: 0. The CDR3 sequence is 13 residues long. CDR1 and CDR2 from the germline V gene are GTSNPN and SVGIG (reference sequence). Written as DNA, the CDR3 is TGTGCCTGGAGTGGGACAGGGAACTATGGCTACACCTTC. As protein: CAWSGTGNYGYTF.

The rearrangement uses TRBV7-2 and TRBJ2-2, with 10 bases identical to TRBD2. Germline-derived CDR1 and CDR2 are SGHTA and FQGNSA. The CDR3 loop spans 16 amino acids. J lost 2 bases, V lost 4 bases, and 4 bases had no gene match. Written as DNA, the CDR3 is TGTGCCAGCAGCTATACTAGCGGGGTAAACACCGGGGAGCTGTTTTTT. Translating gives CASSYTSGVNTGELFF.

This clonotype showed up just a few times. The chain joins TRBV18 to TRBJ2-7; D gene ambiguous. This CDR3 region has 13 residues. Deletions cut 1 base from V and 4 bases from J, with 8 bases between. Germline loops: CDR1 KGHSH, CDR2 LQKENI. The CDR3 DNA reads as TGTGCCAGCTCACCACAATCGAATTACGAGCAGTACTTC. It translates to CASSPQSNYEQYF.

This clonotype was observed at least ten times. The chain carries TRBV6-2 or TRBV6-3 and TRBJ2-5; 9 nucleotides align to TRBD2. Looked up from germline, CDR1 is MNHEY and CDR2 is SVGEGT. The V and J ends lost 6 bases and 4 bases, in that order; junction bases with no gene match: 12. This CDR3 is 16 amino acids long. For the CDR3, the DNA is TGTGCCAGCAGGCCTGGGGCTAGCGGGGACCTAGAGACCCAGTACTTC. Translation gives CASRPGASGDLETQYF.

This clonotype was seen more than once but under ten times. The chain joins TRBV29-1 to TRBJ1-2; no firm D call. Germline CDR1 SQVTM, CDR2 ANQGSEA. This CDR3 has 11 residues. Trimming pared 7 bases from V and 4 bases from J, leaving 10 bases between. DNA for the CDR3: TGCAGCGCCAGTTGGGTCTATGGCTACACCTTC. It codes for CSASWVYGYTF.

The chain combines TRBV6-2 or TRBV6-3 with TRBJ2-5, with D uncertain. V was clipped by 0 bases and J by 7 bases, with 3 bases between them. CDR1 is MNHEY, CDR2 SVGEGT, per germline. This CDR3 spans 11 amino acids. The CDR3 DNA reads TGTGCCAGCAGTTACTCTGGGACCCAGTACTTC. Protein sequence: CASSYSGTQYF.

This clonotype has more than one count but fewer than ten. The chain has TRBV5-1 and TRBJ1-2; 10 bases line up with TRBD1. Germline V gives CDR1 SGHRS, CDR2 YFSETQ. The CDR3 loop spans 15 amino acids. The V and J ends lost 1 base and 5 bases, in that order; junction bases with no gene match: 5. The CDR3, as DNA: TGCGCCAGCAGCTTGTCTCCGGGACAGGGGTATGGCTACACCTTC. It yields the protein CASSLSPGQGYGYTF.

This clonotype was detected many times. CDR3 nucleotide sequence: TGCAGTGCTAGACCCGGGGGAGGCACTGAAGCTTTCTTT. Its translation is CSARPGGGTEAFF. The chain couples TRBV20-1 to TRBJ1-1; D is possibly TRBD1 (5 bases). V lost 2 bases, J lost 4 bases, and 11 bases lay in between. Germline V lookup: CDR1 DFQATT, CDR2 SNEGSKA (reference sequence). CDR3 size: 13 residues.

This clonotype was picked up many times. The chain is built from TRBV20-1 and TRBJ2-5; D might be TRBD1 (6 bases). The germline V gene encodes CDR1 DFQATT and CDR2 SNEGSKA (reference sequence). CDR3 size: 13 residues. The V and J ends lost 6 bases and 5 bases respectively, with 16 bases between them. The CDR3 reads CSAPPPGAETQYF. Here the CDR3 DNA reads TGCAGTGCGCCCCCGCCAGGGGCGGAGACCCAGTACTTC.

The V gene is TRBV5-1, the J gene TRBJ1-4; D not certain. The CDR3 runs 16 residues. Germline lookup yields CDR1 SGHRS and CDR2 YFSETQ. Trimming stripped 0 bases from V and 7 bases from J, with 16 bases between. CDR3 protein: CASSLELSAETEKLFF. The CDR3 DNA is TGCGCCAGCAGCTTGGAGTTGTCGGCAGAGACTGAAAAACTGTTTTTT.